Presented here are 19 T cell receptor beta chains from one specimen sequenced in a study of cytomegalovirus exposure and HLA in healthy donors. Profiling relied on immunoSEQ multiplex PCR, and the TCRdb table lists in-frame clones only, not all of them. The sample consists of around 150,000 clones, 82% of them appearing once. Sequenced material: PBMCs. These receptors came from a man aged 30 to 45 in good health and CMV-seropositive.

This rearrangement joins TRBV5-1 to TRBJ2-7; TRBD1 might be the D (5 bases). The length of the CDR3 is 15 residues. The V and J ends lost 0 bases and 4 bases respectively, with 14 bases between them. Germline lookup yields CDR1 SGHRS and CDR2 YFSETQ. The CDR3 coding sequence is TGCGCCAGCAGCTTGGAGTCAGGGCAAAGATACGAGCAGTACTTC. It translates to CASSLESGQRYEQYF.

The chain joins TRBV28 to TRBJ1-5, with 9 bases identical to TRBD1. Per the germline V gene, CDR1 is MDHEN and CDR2 is SYDVKM. V lost 5 bases to trimming and J lost 5 bases; unmatched junction nucleotides: 7. There are 15 residues in the CDR3. Here the CDR3 DNA reads TGTGCCAGCAGTAGACCAGGACAGGGGTATCAGCCCCAGCATTTT. Amino acids: CASSRPGQGYQPQHF.

The genes are TRBV27 and TRBJ2-1; D call uncertain. Between the trimmed V and J ends, which lost 7 bases and 2 bases, there was a span of 12 bases. The germline gives CDR1 MNHEY, CDR2 SMNVEV (reference sequence). This CDR3 comprises 14 residues. CDR3 sequence (DNA): TGTGCCAGCACATCGGGTCTTACCTACAATGAGCAGTTCTTC. Protein: CASTSGLTYNEQFF.

This clone has only a few counts. A read error may explain this, as a much larger clone is one base away. Other nucleotide sequences from this sample produce the same CDR3. The J gene is TRBJ1-2, the V gene TRBV5-5, with a tentative D call TRBD1 (5 bases). The germline V gene encodes CDR1 SGHKS and CDR2 YYEKEE (reference sequence). This CDR3 comprises 15 residues. CDR3 in DNA: TGCGCCAGCAGCCAAGATCAGGGACTTGACTATGGCTACACCTTC. Encoded protein: CASSQDQGLDYGYTF.

V is TRBV6-6 and J is TRBJ1-2, with D uncertain. This CDR3 region has 13 residues. V was pared by 4 bases and J by 5 bases, with 11 bases between. CDR1 MNHNY and CDR2 SVGAGI come from the germline V gene (reference sequence). CDR3 loop: CASSSSGEYGYTF. The CDR3 DNA sequence: TGTGCCAGCAGTTCCTCAGGAGAGTATGGCTACACCTTC.

Written as DNA, the CDR3 is TGTGCCAGCATCGGGACAGGGATCTACGAGCAGTACTTC. It translates to CASIGTGIYEQYF. The chain uses TRBV2 and TRBJ2-7, with TRBD1 identical over 9 bases. Germline values: CDR1 SNHLY, CDR2 FYNNEI. The CDR3 contains 13 residues. V dropped 7 bases and J dropped 3; count of bases not matched to a gene: 4. Full variable domain (remainder filled in from reference TRBV2 and TRBJ2-7): EPEVTQTPSHQVTQMGQEVILRCVPISNHLYFYWYRQILGQKVEFLVSFYNNEISEKSEIFDDQFSVERPDGSNFTLKIRSTKLEDSAMYFCASIGTGIYEQYFGPGTRLTVT.

The chain is built from TRBV5-1 and TRBJ2-7; D call uncertain. CDR1 and CDR2 (germline): SGHRS, YFSETQ. V was trimmed by 0 bases and J by 2 bases, leaving 9 bases between them. The CDR3 extends over 14 amino acids. The CDR3 region has the DNA TGCGCCAGCAGCTTGGTTCCAGGTCCCTACGAGCAGTACTTC. It is translated as CASSLVPGPYEQYF.

The chain carries TRBV10-2 and TRBJ2-5; 12 nucleotides line up with TRBD1. The V and J ends lost 6 bases and 5 bases, in that order; junction bases with no gene match: 10. Germline values: CDR1 WSHSY, CDR2 SAAADI. CDR3 length: 16 amino acids. CDR3 loop: CASRPRDRGPSETQYF. The CDR3 nucleotides read TGCGCCAGCAGGCCAAGGGACAGGGGGCCCTCTGAGACCCAGTACTTC.

This clone was seen a single time. This chain connects TRBV5-4 to TRBJ1-2, with TRBD1 identical over 7 bases. The CDR3 length is 13 residues. The germline gives CDR1 SGHNT, CDR2 YYREEE (reference sequence). The J segment lost 6 bases and the V segment lost 0 bases, leaving 2 bases of the junction unmatched. CDR3 sequence (DNA): TGTGCCAGCAGCTTGGCCAGGGGGGATGGCTACACCTTC. Amino acids: CASSLARGDGYTF. Supplemented by reference TRBV5-4 and TRBJ1-2, the full variable domain reads ETGVTQSPTHLIKTRGQQVTLRCSSQSGHNTVSWYQQALGQGPQFIFQYYREEENGRGNFPPRFSGLQFPNYSSELNVNALELDDSALYLCASSLARGDGYTFGSGTRLTVV.

V and J are TRBV4-2 and TRBJ2-5, with TRBD1 matching 9 bases. The CDR3 extends over 16 amino acids. Germline assignment: CDR1 LGHNA and CDR2 YNFKEQ. Unmatched junction bases numbered 6, after V lost 0 bases and J lost 4 bases. This CDR3 reads CASSQEHRGPSETQYF. Here the CDR3 DNA reads TGTGCCAGCAGCCAAGAGCACAGGGGGCCGTCAGAGACCCAGTACTTC.

The chain is built from TRBV4-1 and TRBJ2-1; 12 bases agree with TRBD2. The J segment lost 5 bases and the V segment lost 2 bases, leaving 4 bases of the junction unmatched. CDR1 is MGHRA, CDR2 YSYEKL, per germline. This CDR3 has 16 amino acids. CDR3 nucleotides: TGCGCCAGCAGCCAAACTGGACTAGCGGGACACAATGAGCAGTTCTTC. Translating it yields CASSQTGLAGHNEQFF.

The J gene is TRBJ2-1, the V gene TRBV7-2; TRBD2 is a possible D gene (6 bases). V gave up 5 bases and J gave up 15 bases, with 23 bases separating them. This CDR3 spans 14 amino acids. Per the germline V gene, CDR1 is SGHTA and CDR2 is FQGNSA. In DNA form, the CDR3 reads TGTGCCAGCAGCCCCCTGACCGCGACTAGGTTGTTGTTCTTC. Translated, it gives CASSPLTATRLLFF.

This clone was seen more than once but under ten times. The genes are TRBV7-6 and TRBJ1-6; TRBD1 matches 9 bases. The junction had 6 bases not matched to a gene; V was cut back by 2 bases and J by 7 bases. The CDR3 is 16 residues long. Germline CDR1 is SGHVS and CDR2 is FNYEAQ. The CDR3 DNA sequence: TGTGCCAGCAGCTTACTTCCCGGGACAGGGAATTCACCCCTCCACTTT. The encoded protein is CASSLLPGTGNSPLHF.

The chain uses TRBV7-3 and TRBJ1-1; a weak D match, TRBD1 (5 bases). From germline, CDR1 is SGHTA and CDR2 FQGTGA. Trimming left V 5 bases short and J 10 bases short, with 17 bases between. This CDR3 is 13 amino acids long. The CDR3 is CASSPSGGKVAFF. The CDR3 region has the DNA TGTGCCAGCAGCCCCTCCGGGGGTAAGGTAGCTTTCTTT.

The CDR3 DNA reads TGTGCCAGCAGTGAAGTGGGCCTTGGCCGCAATGAGCAGTTCTTC. Protein sequence: CASSEVGLGRNEQFF. This chain uses TRBV6-1 with TRBJ2-1; D gene uncertain. V shed 1 base and J shed 6 bases, with 13 bases lying between them. The CDR3 consists of 15 residues. Per germline, CDR1 MNHNS and CDR2 SASEGT.

The rearrangement joins TRBV11-2 to TRBJ1-5; a weak D match, TRBD1 (5 bases). The CDR3 extends over 13 amino acids. Germline V gene lookup returns CDR1 SGHAT and CDR2 FQNNGV. Trimming stripped 4 bases from V and 7 bases from J, with 11 bases between. The CDR3 coding sequence is TGTGCCAGCAGCTGGGGGGAGGGCCAGCCCCAGCATTTT. Translated, it gives CASSWGEGQPQHF. Filled out from reference TRBV11-2 and TRBJ1-5, the complete variable domain reads EAGVAQSPRYKIIEKRQSVAFWCNPISGHATLYWYQQILGQGPKLLIQFQNNGVVDDSQLPKDRFSAERLKGVDSTLKIQPAKLEDSAVYLCASSWGEGQPQHFGDGTRLSIL.

This clone was observed a single time. The chain carries TRBV18 and TRBJ1-4; maybe TRBD1 (6 bases). Deletions cut 3 bases from V and 8 bases from J, with 16 bases between. The CDR3 runs 15 residues. Looked up from germline, CDR1 is KGHSH and CDR2 is LQKENI. CDR3 bases: TGTGCCAGCTCACCTCAGGGGAGCCTTGGAGAAAAACTGTTTTTT. Protein sequence: CASSPQGSLGEKLFF.

The chain uses TRBV5-4 and TRBJ2-7; 9 positions agree with TRBD1. J gave up 3 bases and V 4 bases, and 8 bases lay outside the gene matches. CDR3 length: 15 amino acids. Germline loops: CDR1 SGHNT, CDR2 YYREEE (reference sequence). In DNA, the CDR3 is TGTGCCAGCAGCCCCGCCGGACAGGGGCACTACGAGCAGTACTTC. Its protein product is CASSPAGQGHYEQYF.

The CDR3 DNA sequence: TGTGCCAGCAGCTCCCGGGACAGGCCGCCCTATGGCTACACCTTC. It encodes CASSSRDRPPYGYTF. The gene calls are TRBV5-5 and TRBJ1-2; 8 bases are a match to TRBD1. There are 15 residues in the CDR3. Germline CDR1 and CDR2: SGHKS and YYEKEE (reference sequence). V shed 3 bases and J 4 bases; nucleotides not matched to a gene: 8.